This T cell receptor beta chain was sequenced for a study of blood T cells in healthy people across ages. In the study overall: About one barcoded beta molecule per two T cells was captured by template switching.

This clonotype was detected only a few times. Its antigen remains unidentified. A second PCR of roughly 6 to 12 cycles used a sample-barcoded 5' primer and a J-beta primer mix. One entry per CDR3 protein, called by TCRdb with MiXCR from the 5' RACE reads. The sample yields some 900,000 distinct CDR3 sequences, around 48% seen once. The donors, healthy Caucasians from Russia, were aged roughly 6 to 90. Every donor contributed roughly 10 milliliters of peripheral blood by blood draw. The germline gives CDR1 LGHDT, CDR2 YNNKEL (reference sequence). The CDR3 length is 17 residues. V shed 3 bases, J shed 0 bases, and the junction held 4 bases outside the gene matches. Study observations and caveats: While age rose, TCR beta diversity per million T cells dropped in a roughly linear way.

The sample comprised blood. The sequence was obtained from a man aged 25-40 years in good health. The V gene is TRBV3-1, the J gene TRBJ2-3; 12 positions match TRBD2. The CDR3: CASSHRLAGGSTDTQYF. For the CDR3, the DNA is TGTGCCAGCAGCCACCGCCTAGCGGGGGGGAGCACAGATACGCAGTATTTT.